Listed here are 28 T cell receptor beta chains from one sample, sequenced in a study of T cells and Merkel cell carcinoma outcomes. Clones were sequenced by immunoSEQ multiplex PCR, and TCRdb holds only the in-frame ones, with some missing. The sample has just over 15,000 clones, about nine tenths seen once; the top ten hold 6.5% to 8.5%. Material for sequencing was tumor tissue from Merkel cell carcinoma. All receptors come from a human donor with Merkel cell carcinoma.

This clone was seen more than once but under ten times. This chain connects TRBV5-6 to TRBJ2-7; 7 bases align to TRBD1. Germline CDR1 SGHDT, CDR2 YYEEEE. CDR3 length: 13 residues. With V trimmed by 3 bases and J by 6 bases, 6 bases remained unmatched. The CDR3 nucleotides read TGTGCCAGCAGCTACCCGACAGGGCCCGAGCAGTACTTC. It specifies CASSYPTGPEQYF.

This clone was seen more than once but under ten times. The V gene is TRBV6-5, the J gene TRBJ1-2; weak D call: TRBD1 (6 bases). Germline CDR1 MNHEY, CDR2 SVGAGI. Trimming left V 6 bases short and J 3 bases short, with 17 bases between. The CDR3 has 15 amino acids. CDR3 in DNA: TGTGCCAGCAGGTTAGGGGGGGGCGAACACTATGGCTACACCTTC. Protein: CASRLGGGEHYGYTF.

V usage is TRBV18 and J usage is TRBJ1-4, with a tentative D call TRBD1 (6 bases). The germline V gene has CDR1 KGHSH and CDR2 LQKENI. Trimming took 6 bases from V and 3 from J, leaving 11 bases between them. CDR3 length: 14 residues. The CDR3 sequence is CASSLQGSNEKLFF. The CDR3 DNA sequence: TGTGCCAGCTCCCTACAGGGATCTAATGAAAAACTGTTTTTT.

The chain has TRBV5-6 and TRBJ1-2; D remains unclear. Trimming shortened V by 0 bases and J by 10 bases, and 7 bases separated the two germline ends. The V gene's germline CDR1 is SGHDT and CDR2 YYEEEE. The CDR3 contains 11 residues. The CDR3 DNA reads as TGTGCCAGCAGCTTGGTTACGACCTACACCTTC. This codes for CASSLVTTYTF.

DNA of the CDR3: TGTGCCAGCAGCCCGAGCCTTAGCACAGATACGCAGTATTTT. Translated: CASSPSLSTDTQYF. The rearrangement joins TRBV7-3 to TRBJ2-3, with D hard to call. The CDR3 is made up of 14 amino acids. From germline, CDR1 is SGHTA and CDR2 FQGTGA. Between the trimmed V and J ends, which lost 5 bases and 0 bases, there was a span of 9 bases.

This chain uses TRBV5-1 with TRBJ1-1; D is possibly TRBD1 (6 bases). This CDR3 has 14 amino acids. V lost 1 base to trimming and J lost 6 bases, with 13 bases between them. Germline V gene sequence: CDR1 SGHRS, CDR2 YFSETQ. The chain's CDR3 is CASSLRTASPEAFF. In DNA form, the CDR3 reads TGCGCCAGCAGCTTGAGGACAGCGAGTCCTGAAGCTTTCTTT.

The chain uses TRBV6-5 and TRBJ1-3, with 7 bases that match TRBD1. The CDR3 is 13 amino acids. V lost 5 bases, J lost 5 bases, and 3 bases stayed unmatched. Germline lookup yields CDR1 MNHEY and CDR2 SVGAGI. This CDR3 reads CASSQTGRNTIYF. In DNA, the CDR3 is TGTGCCAGCAGTCAGACAGGGAGAAACACCATATATTTT.

The gene calls are TRBV18 and TRBJ1-1, with D tentatively TRBD1 (6 bases). The CDR3 runs 12 residues. The V gene lost 6 bases and the J gene lost 8 bases, with 13 bases spanning the gap. Germline-derived CDR1 and CDR2 are KGHSH and LQKENI. CDR3 in amino acids: CASSATGLEAFF. DNA of the CDR3: TGTGCCAGCTCTGCCACAGGGCTCGAAGCTTTCTTT.

V and J are TRBV28 and TRBJ2-1, with 10 bases lining up with TRBD2. The germline gives CDR1 MDHEN, CDR2 SYDVKM. The trim removed 4 bases at V and 1 base at J, leaving 1 base unmatched. The CDR3 length is 15 residues. Here the CDR3 DNA reads TGTGCCAGCAGTTCTAGCGGGAGTTCCTACAATGAGCAGTTCTTC. Amino acid sequence: CASSSSGSSYNEQFF.

This clone came up once. The V and J genes are TRBV18 and TRBJ2-7; D perhaps matches TRBD2 (6 bases). The CDR3 consists of 12 residues. Germline CDR1 is KGHSH and CDR2 is LQKENI. V shed 3 bases and J shed 4 bases, with 7 bases lying between them. CDR3 nucleotides: TGTGCCAGCTCACCCGCGGGGTACGAGCAGTACTTC. Translated, it gives CASSPAGYEQYF.

This clone has a handful of counts. The chain is built from TRBV6-5 and TRBJ1-1, with 7 positions matching TRBD1. Germline CDR1 MNHEY, CDR2 SVGAGI. The CDR3 consists of 14 residues. Trimming cost V 5 bases and J 5 bases; bases outside gene matches: 8. The DNA for the CDR3 is TGTGCCAGCAGTCCCGGGGAGGGGGCGACTGAAGCTTTCTTT. It is translated as CASSPGEGATEAFF.

The V and J genes are TRBV29-1 and TRBJ2-5; weak D call: TRBD1 (6 bases). The CDR3 covers 13 residues. V lost 0 bases and J 5 bases, leaving 10 bases between the germline ends. From germline, CDR1 is SQVTM and CDR2 ANQGSEA. The CDR3 region has the DNA TGCAGCGTTGAAGATCAAAGGGGGGAGACCCAGTACTTC. Residues: CSVEDQRGETQYF.

This clone was seen once. This same CDR3 is encoded by further DNA sequences in the sample. The V call is TRBV11-3, the J call TRBJ2-2; D gene ambiguous. This CDR3 has 12 residues. Trimming pared 3 bases from V and 6 bases from J, leaving 5 bases between. CDR1 is SGHNT and CDR2 is YENEEA in the germline V gene. Here the CDR3 reads CASSLDAGELFF. CDR3 coding DNA: TGTGCCAGCAGCTTGGACGCCGGGGAGCTGTTTTTT.

The V gene is TRBV30, the J gene TRBJ2-7; TRBD2 is a possible D gene (6 bases). V was cut by 2 bases and J by 7 bases, with 12 bases left in between. Germline V lookup: CDR1 GTSNPN, CDR2 SVGIG (reference sequence). The CDR3 covers 12 residues. CDR3 residues: CAWSFGSWEQYF. In DNA form, the CDR3 reads TGTGCCTGGAGTTTCGGGAGTTGGGAGCAGTACTTC.

The rearrangement links TRBV18 to TRBJ2-5; 7 nucleotides match TRBD2. Trimming took 6 bases from V and 2 from J; bases not matched to a gene: 9. The CDR3 has 15 amino acids. The V gene's germline CDR1 is KGHSH and CDR2 LQKENI. The chain's CDR3 is CASSPLAGEQETQYF. CDR3 DNA: TGTGCCAGCTCCCCTCTCGCGGGGGAACAAGAGACCCAGTACTTC.

Points on this clone: Other DNA sequences in the same sample also yield this CDR3. The chain has TRBV27 and TRBJ2-5, with 12 positions matching TRBD2. With V trimmed by 5 bases and J by 5 bases, 3 bases remained unmatched. CDR3 length equals 14 residues. CDR1 and CDR2 (germline): MNHEY, SMNVEV (reference sequence). The CDR3 DNA follows: TGTGCCAGCAGTCCCGGGACTAGCGGGGAGACCCAGTACTTC. Translated: CASSPGTSGETQYF.

The table lists this clone with a few counts. The chain joins TRBV5-4 to TRBJ1-1, with a tentative D call TRBD1 (5 bases). Germline values: CDR1 SGHNT, CDR2 YYREEE (reference sequence). The CDR3 spans 16 residues. V gave up 4 bases and J gave up 2 bases, with 18 bases separating them. The CDR3 sequence is CASSGTHRQGNTEAFF. The CDR3 nucleotides read TGTGCCAGCAGCGGGACCCACCGTCAGGGAAACACTGAAGCTTTCTTT.

CDR3 in amino acids: CASALDTYNEQFF. CDR3 sequence (DNA): TGCGCCAGCGCGTTGGATACCTACAATGAGCAGTTCTTC. The V gene is TRBV5-1, the J gene TRBJ2-1; D unclear. Germline-derived CDR1 and CDR2 are SGHRS and YFSETQ. V was clipped by 7 bases and J by 2 bases, with 10 bases between them. This CDR3 spans 13 amino acids.

The chain links TRBV25-1 to TRBJ2-1; 12 positions agree with TRBD2. V gave up 4 bases and J gave up 2 bases; unmatched junction bases: 6. The CDR3 totals 17 residues. Germline CDR1 MGHDK, CDR2 SYGVNS. The CDR3: CASSVLRLAGAYNEQFF. CDR3 sequence (DNA): TGTGCCAGCAGTGTATTAAGACTAGCGGGGGCCTACAATGAGCAGTTCTTC. The entire variable domain, with the rest obtained from reference TRBV25-1 and TRBJ2-1, is as follows: EADIYQTPRYLVIGTGKKITLECSQTMGHDKMYWYQQDPGMELHLIHYSYGVNSTEKGDLSSESTVSRIRTEHFPLTLESARPSHTSQYLCASSVLRLAGAYNEQFFGPGTRLTVL.

The genes are TRBV6-6 and TRBJ1-5, with 7 bases matching TRBD1. The CDR3 totals 13 residues. Germline loops: CDR1 MNHNY, CDR2 SVGAGI (reference sequence). The J segment lost 7 bases and the V segment lost 8 bases, leaving 8 bases of the junction unmatched. The CDR3 nucleotides read TGTGCCAGCCTTCAGGGGGTAAGACAGCCCCAGCATTTT. This encodes CASLQGVRQPQHF.

This chain joins TRBV10-3 and TRBJ2-3; D is perhaps TRBD2 (5 bases). This CDR3 comprises 12 residues. The V gene lost 4 bases and the J gene lost 5 bases, with 7 bases spanning the gap. Looked up from germline, CDR1 is ENHRY and CDR2 is SYGVKD. The CDR3 region is CAISGREDTQYF. CDR3 nucleotides: TGTGCCATCAGTGGCCGGGAAGATACGCAGTATTTT.

On this clone: The sample holds other DNA sequences that translate to the same CDR3. This chain connects TRBV4-1 to TRBJ2-1, with D maybe TRBD2 (6 bases). The ends were cut back, 3 bases at V and 10 bases at J, with 13 bases in the middle. This CDR3 contains 13 residues. Germline V gives CDR1 MGHRA, CDR2 YSYEKL. The CDR3 spells CASSQRDLQEQFF. In DNA, the CDR3 is TGCGCCAGCAGCCAGCGGGATTTACAAGAGCAGTTCTTC.

For the CDR3, the DNA is TGTGCCAGCAGCCCACAATTGGGGGGGAATCTCCACGAGCAGTACTTC. Translating gives CASSPQLGGNLHEQYF. This rearrangement joins TRBV5-4 to TRBJ2-7; 7 nucleotides match TRBD2. This CDR3 is built from 16 residues. Germline-derived CDR1 and CDR2 are SGHNT and YYREEE (reference sequence). V shed 4 bases, J shed 5 bases, and the junction held 15 bases outside the gene matches.

The chain links TRBV5-4 to TRBJ2-5; possible D gene TRBD2, 5 bases. CDR3 size: 14 residues. V dropped 4 bases and J dropped 1 base, with 11 bases sitting between them. Germline CDR1 is SGHNT and CDR2 is YYREEE (reference sequence). The DNA for the CDR3 is TGTGCCAGCAGCCCCGAGGGATTCCAAGAGACCCAGTACTTC. Amino acids: CASSPEGFQETQYF.

CDR3 residues: CASSDAGGAGMGYTF. DNA for the CDR3: TGTGCCAGCTCGGATGCAGGGGGCGCGGGGATGGGCTACACCTTC. The rearrangement joins TRBV18 to TRBJ1-2, with 8 bases fitting TRBD1. In germline, CDR1 is KGHSH, CDR2 LQKENI. After removal of 6 bases from V and 8 bases from J, the junction contained 14 bases not matched to a gene. This CDR3 is 15 amino acids long.

This chain uses TRBV6-1 with TRBJ1-2; no clear D. V was trimmed by 6 bases and J by 4 bases, leaving 6 bases between them. Germline loops: CDR1 MNHNS, CDR2 SASEGT. The CDR3 sequence is 11 residues long. The CDR3 nucleotides are TGTGCCAGCAGCCCGGGCTATGGCTACACCTTC. Encoded protein: CASSPGYGYTF.

The chain carries TRBV7-8 and TRBJ1-2; perhaps TRBD1 as D (5 bases). Trimming pared 5 bases from V and 1 base from J, leaving 17 bases between. The CDR3 length is 16 residues. The germline gives CDR1 SGHVS, CDR2 FQNEAQ. CDR3: CASSLYTDRLNYGYTF. The CDR3 DNA reads as TGTGCCAGCAGCCTCTATACCGACAGACTTAACTATGGCTACACCTTC.

This clone appeared a single time. The rearrangement joins TRBV9 to TRBJ2-3, with D maybe TRBD2 (5 bases). The CDR3 has 13 residues. Germline CDR1 reads SGDLS; CDR2 reads YYNGEE. Trimming pared 0 bases from V and 5 bases from J, leaving 7 bases between. The CDR3 bases are TGTGCCAGCAGCGTAGAGGCGGGAGATACGCAGTATTTT. This gives the protein CASSVEAGDTQYF.